The source of this T cell receptor (beta chain) is a study of cytomegalovirus exposure and HLA in healthy donors. TCRdb's copy holds only in-frame clones and misses some; the assay was immunoSEQ multiplex PCR. The profile covers 250,000 to 300,000 clones, with roughly 85% appearing a single time and 0.9% to 1.1% taken by the ten largest. With respect to this clone: Antigen unknown.

Study-wide results and limits: First-cohort TCR clusters tended to co-occur in the roughly 130 validation repertoires, a later analysis found.

The donors were members of the roughly 120-subject validation cohort (separate from the approximately 670-subject first cohort). Sequencing was done on a sample of PBMCs. The TCR comes from a young woman in good health and CMV-seronegative.

The CDR3 DNA reads as TGTGCCAGCAGCTTGGATCGGGTGAGACAGATCTACGAGCAGTACTTC. Protein: CASSLDRVRQIYEQYF. J is TRBJ2-7 and V is TRBV5-6; D is perhaps TRBD1 (5 bases). CDR3 length: 16 amino acids. V was cut by 0 bases and J by 3 bases, with 16 bases left in between. Germline V gene lookup returns CDR1 SGHDT and CDR2 YYEEEE.